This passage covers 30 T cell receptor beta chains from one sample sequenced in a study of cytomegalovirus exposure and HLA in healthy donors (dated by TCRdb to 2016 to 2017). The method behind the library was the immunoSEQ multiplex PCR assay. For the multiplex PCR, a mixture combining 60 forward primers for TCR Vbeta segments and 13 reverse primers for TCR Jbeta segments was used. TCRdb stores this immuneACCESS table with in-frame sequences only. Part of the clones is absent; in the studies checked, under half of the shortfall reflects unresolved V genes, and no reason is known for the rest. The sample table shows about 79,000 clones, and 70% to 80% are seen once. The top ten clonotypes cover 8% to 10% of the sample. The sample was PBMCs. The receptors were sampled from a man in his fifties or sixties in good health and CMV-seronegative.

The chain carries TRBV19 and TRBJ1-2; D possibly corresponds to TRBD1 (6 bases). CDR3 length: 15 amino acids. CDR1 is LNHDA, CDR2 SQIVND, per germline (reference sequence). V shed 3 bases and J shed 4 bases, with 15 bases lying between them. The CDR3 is CASSISGQNFYGYTF. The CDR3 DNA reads TGTGCCAGTAGTATTAGTGGACAGAACTTCTATGGCTACACCTTC.

This chain's CDR3 is CASSVDAGDPPDTQYF. DNA of the CDR3: TGTGCCAGCAGCGTAGACGCGGGGGACCCCCCGGATACGCAGTATTTT. V is TRBV9 and J is TRBJ2-3, with 7 bases lining up with TRBD2. The J segment lost 6 bases and the V segment lost 0 bases, leaving 10 bases of the junction unmatched. This CDR3 comprises 16 residues. The germline CDR1 and CDR2 sequences are SGDLS and YYNGEE.

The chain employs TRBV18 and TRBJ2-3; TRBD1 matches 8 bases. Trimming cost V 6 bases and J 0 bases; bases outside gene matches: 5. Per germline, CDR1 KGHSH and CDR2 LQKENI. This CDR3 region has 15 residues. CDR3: CASSPRGLSTDTQYF. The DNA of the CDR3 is TGTGCCAGCTCGCCCAGGGGGCTAAGCACAGATACGCAGTATTTT.

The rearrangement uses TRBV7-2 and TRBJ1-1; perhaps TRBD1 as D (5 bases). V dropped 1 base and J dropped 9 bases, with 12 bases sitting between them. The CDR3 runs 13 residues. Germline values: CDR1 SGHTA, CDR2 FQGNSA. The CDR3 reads CASSLGRAVKAFF. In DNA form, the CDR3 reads TGTGCCAGCAGCTTAGGCAGGGCGGTGAAAGCTTTCTTT.

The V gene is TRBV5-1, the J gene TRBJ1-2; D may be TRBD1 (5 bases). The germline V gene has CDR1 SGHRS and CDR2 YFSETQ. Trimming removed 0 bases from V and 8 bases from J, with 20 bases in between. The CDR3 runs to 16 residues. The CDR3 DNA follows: TGCGCCAGCAGCTTGGGCGGGACGGGTGAGGTCGAGGGCTACACCTTC. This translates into CASSLGGTGEVEGYTF.

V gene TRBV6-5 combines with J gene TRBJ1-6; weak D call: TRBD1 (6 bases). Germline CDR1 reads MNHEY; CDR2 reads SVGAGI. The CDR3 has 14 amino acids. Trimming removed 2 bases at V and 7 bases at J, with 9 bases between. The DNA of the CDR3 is TGTGCCAGCAGTTACGACAGGCGCAATTCACCCCTCCACTTT. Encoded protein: CASSYDRRNSPLHF.

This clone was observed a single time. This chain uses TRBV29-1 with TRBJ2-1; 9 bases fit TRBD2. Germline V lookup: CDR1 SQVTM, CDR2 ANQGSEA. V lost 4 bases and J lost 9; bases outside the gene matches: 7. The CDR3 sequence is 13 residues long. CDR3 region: CSVVPSGAGEQFF. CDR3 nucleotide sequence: TGCAGCGTTGTTCCTAGCGGGGCCGGTGAGCAGTTCTTC.

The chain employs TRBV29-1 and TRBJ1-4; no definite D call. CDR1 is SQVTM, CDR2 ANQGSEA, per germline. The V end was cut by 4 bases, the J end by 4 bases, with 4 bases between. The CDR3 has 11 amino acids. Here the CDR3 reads CSVAHNEKLFF. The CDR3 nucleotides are TGCAGCGTTGCCCATAATGAAAAACTGTTTTTT.

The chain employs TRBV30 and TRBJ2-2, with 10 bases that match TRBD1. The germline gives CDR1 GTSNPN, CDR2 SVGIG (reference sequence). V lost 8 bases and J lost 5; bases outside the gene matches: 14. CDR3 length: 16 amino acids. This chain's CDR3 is CARKTGTGVLTGELFF. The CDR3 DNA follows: TGTGCCCGAAAAACTGGGACAGGGGTTTTAACCGGGGAGCTGTTTTTT.

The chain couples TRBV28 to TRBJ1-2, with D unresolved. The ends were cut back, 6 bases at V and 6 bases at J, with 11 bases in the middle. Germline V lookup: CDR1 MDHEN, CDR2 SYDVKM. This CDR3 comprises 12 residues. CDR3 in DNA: TGTGCCAGCAGGGAGGGAGGAGATGGCTACACCTTC. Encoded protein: CASREGGDGYTF.

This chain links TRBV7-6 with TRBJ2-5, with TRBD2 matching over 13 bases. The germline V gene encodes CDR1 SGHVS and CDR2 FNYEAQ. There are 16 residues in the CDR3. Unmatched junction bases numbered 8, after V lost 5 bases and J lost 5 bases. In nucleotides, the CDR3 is TGTGCCAGCAGCCCGGGACTAGCGGGATTCAGGGAGACCCAGTACTTC. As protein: CASSPGLAGFRETQYF.

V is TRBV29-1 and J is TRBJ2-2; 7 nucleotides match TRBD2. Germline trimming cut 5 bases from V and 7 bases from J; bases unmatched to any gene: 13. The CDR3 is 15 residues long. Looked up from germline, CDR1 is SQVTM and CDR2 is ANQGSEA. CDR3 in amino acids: CSVSSLADYNGELFF. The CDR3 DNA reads TGCAGCGTTTCCTCCCTAGCGGACTACAACGGGGAGCTGTTTTTT.

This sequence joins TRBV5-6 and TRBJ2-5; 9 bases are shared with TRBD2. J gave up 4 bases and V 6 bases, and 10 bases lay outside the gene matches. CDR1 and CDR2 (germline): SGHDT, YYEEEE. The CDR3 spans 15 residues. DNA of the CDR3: TGTGCCAGCACCGGGACTAGCAGAGCCGTAGAGACCCAGTACTTC. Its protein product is CASTGTSRAVETQYF.

The CDR3 sequence is CASSIQGYEQYF. Here the CDR3 DNA reads TGTGCCAGCAGTATACAGGGCTACGAGCAGTACTTC. The V gene is TRBV28, the J gene TRBJ2-7; perhaps TRBD1 as D (6 bases). The ends were cut back, 5 bases at V and 3 bases at J, with 8 bases in the middle. Germline V CDR1 and CDR2: MDHEN, SYDVKM. The CDR3 runs to 12 residues.

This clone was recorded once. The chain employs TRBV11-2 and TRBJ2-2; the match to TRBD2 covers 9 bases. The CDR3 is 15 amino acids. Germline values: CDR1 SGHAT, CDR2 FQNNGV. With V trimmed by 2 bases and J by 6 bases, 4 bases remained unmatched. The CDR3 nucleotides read TGTGCCAGCAGCTTACGGCGGGAGGGCGCCGGGGAGCTGTTTTTT. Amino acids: CASSLRREGAGELFF.

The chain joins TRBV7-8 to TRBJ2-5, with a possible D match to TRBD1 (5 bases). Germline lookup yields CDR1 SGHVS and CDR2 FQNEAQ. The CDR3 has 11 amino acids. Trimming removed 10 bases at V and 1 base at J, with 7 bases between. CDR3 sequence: CATTAQETQYF. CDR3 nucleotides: TGTGCCACGACAGCCCAAGAGACCCAGTACTTC.

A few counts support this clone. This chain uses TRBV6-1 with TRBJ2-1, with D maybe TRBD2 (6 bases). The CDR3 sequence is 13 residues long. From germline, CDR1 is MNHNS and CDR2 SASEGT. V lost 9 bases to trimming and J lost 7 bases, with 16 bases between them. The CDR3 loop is CASRLVSPNEQFF. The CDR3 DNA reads TGTGCCAGTCGACTAGTTTCTCCGAATGAGCAGTTCTTC.

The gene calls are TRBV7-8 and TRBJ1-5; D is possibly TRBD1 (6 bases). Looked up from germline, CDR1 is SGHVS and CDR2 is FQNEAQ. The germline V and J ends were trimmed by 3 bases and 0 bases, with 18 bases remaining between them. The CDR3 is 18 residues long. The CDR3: CASSFRGQRGYSNQPQHF. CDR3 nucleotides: TGTGCCAGCAGCTTCAGAGGACAGAGAGGATATAGCAATCAGCCCCAGCATTTT.

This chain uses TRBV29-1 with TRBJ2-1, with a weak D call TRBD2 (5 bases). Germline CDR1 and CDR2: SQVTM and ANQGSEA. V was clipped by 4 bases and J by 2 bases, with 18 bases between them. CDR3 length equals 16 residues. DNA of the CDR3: TGCAGCGTTGGGAGGCTAGCCCCATTTCCCTACAATGAGCAGTTCTTC. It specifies CSVGRLAPFPYNEQFF.

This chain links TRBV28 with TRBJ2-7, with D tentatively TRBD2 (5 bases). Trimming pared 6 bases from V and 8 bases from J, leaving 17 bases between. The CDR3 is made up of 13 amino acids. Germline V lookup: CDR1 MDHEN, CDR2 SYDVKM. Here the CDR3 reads CASRLGIQSQQYF. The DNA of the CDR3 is TGTGCCAGCAGGCTCGGGATACAGAGCCAGCAGTACTTC.

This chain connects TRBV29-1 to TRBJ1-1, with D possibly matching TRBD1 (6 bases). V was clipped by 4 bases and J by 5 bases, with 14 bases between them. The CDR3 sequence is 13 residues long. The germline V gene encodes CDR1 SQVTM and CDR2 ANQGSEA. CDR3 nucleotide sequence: TGCAGCGTTGCCGAGGGGGTTGTGACTGAAGCTTTCTTT. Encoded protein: CSVAEGVVTEAFF.

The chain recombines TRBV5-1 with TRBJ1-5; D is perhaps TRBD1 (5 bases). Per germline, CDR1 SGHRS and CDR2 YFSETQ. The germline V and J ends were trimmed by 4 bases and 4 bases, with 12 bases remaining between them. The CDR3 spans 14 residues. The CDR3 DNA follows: TGCGCCAGCAGCCCAACGGAGGGGAATCAGCCCCAGCATTTT. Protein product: CASSPTEGNQPQHF.

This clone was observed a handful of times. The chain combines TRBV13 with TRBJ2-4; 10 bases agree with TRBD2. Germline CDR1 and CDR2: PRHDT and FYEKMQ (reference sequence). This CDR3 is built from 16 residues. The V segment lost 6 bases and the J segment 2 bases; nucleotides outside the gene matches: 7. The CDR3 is CASSPSGGAPKNIQYF. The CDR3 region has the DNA TGTGCCAGCAGTCCAAGCGGGGGGGCACCCAAAAACATTCAGTACTTC.

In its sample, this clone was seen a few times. The CDR3 nucleotides are TGTGCCAGCAGCCAGGCTAGCGGACCCTACAATGAGCAGTTCTTC. The encoded protein is CASSQASGPYNEQFF. The rearrangement joins TRBV4-2 to TRBJ2-1; 7 bases are a match to TRBD2. The CDR3 spans 15 residues. CDR1 and CDR2 from the germline V gene are LGHNA and YNFKEQ. V shed 3 bases and J 2 bases; nucleotides not matched to a gene: 4.

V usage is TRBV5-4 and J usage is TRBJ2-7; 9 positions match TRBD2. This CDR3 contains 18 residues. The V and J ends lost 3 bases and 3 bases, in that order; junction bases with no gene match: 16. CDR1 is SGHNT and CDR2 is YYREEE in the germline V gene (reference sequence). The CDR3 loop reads CASSSRLMGASGDYEQYF. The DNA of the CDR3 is TGTGCCAGCAGCTCGAGACTCATGGGGGCTAGCGGGGACTACGAGCAGTACTTC.

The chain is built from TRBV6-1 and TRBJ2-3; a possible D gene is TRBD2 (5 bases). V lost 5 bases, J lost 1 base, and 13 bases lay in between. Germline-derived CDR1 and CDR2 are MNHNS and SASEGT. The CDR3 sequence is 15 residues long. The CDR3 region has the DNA TGTGCCAGCAGTCCCTCGAGGGCTGGCACAGATACGCAGTATTTT. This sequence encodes CASSPSRAGTDTQYF.

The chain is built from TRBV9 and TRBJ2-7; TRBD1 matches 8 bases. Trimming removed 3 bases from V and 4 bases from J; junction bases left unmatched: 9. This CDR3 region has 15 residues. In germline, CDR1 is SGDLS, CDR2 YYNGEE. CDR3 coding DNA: TGTGCCAGCAGCGGGGGTGGGGACAGGATTTACGAGCAGTACTTC. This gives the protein CASSGGGDRIYEQYF.

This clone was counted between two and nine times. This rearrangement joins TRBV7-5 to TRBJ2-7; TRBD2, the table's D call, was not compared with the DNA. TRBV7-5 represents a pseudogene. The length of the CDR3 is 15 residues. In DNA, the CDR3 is TGTGCCAGAAGCCCGCCCGGGCGGGGAGGCTACGAGCAGTACTTC. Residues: CARSPPGRGGYEQYF.

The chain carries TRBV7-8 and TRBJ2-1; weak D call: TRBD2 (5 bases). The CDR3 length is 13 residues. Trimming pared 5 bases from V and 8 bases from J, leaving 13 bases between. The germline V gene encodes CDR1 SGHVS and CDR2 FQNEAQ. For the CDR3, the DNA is TGTGCCAGCAGCGTAACTAGAGGCGATGAGCAGTTCTTC. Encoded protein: CASSVTRGDEQFF.

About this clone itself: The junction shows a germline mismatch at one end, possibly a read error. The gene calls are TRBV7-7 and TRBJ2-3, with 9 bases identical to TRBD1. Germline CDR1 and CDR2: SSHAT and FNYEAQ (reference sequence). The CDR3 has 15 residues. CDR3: CASSSGTGQADTQYF. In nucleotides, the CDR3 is TGTGCTAGCAGCTCCGGGACAGGGCAAGCAGATACGCAGTATTTT.